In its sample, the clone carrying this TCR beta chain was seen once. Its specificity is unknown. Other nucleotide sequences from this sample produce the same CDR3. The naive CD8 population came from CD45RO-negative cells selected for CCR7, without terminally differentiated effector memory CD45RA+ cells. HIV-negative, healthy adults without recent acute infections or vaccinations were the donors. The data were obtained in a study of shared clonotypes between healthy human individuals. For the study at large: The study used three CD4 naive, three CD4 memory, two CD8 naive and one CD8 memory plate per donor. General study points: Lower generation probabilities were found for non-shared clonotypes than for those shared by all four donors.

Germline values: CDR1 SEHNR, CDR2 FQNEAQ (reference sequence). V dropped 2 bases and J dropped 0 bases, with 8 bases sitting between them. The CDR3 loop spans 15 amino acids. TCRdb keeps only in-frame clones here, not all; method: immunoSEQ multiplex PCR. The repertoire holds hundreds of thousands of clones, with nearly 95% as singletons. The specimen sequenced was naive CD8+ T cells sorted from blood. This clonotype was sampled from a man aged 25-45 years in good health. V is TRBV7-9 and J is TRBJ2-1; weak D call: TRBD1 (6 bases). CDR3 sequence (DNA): TGTGCCAGCAGCTTACGAGGGGGCTCCTACAATGAGCAGTTCTTC. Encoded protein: CASSLRGGSYNEQFF.